These T cell receptor beta chains were read from a single sample in a study of technical replicates of blood from several donors. TCRdb keeps only in-frame clones here, not all; method: immunoSEQ multiplex PCR. The sample records approximately 85,000 clones, roughly 94% being singletons. Sequenced material: T cells isolated from PBMCs. These receptor sequences come from a human donor in good health. Both conserved end residues are part of each CDR3. The order of the fields is clone size, V gene, D gene, J gene, CDR3 protein, CDR3 DNA. D genes are given only for firm matches. The size of a clone is reported for some rows only, either as once, few or many, or as a class for expanded clones.

abundance: .
v_gene: TRBV4-2
d_gene: TRBD2
j_gene: TRBJ2-1
CDR3aa: CASSQGLAVSYNEQFF
CDR3nt: TGTGCCAGCAGCCAAGGACTAGCGGTTTCCTACAATGAGCAGTTCTTC

abundance: .
v_gene: TRBV20-1
d_gene: .
j_gene: TRBJ2-3
CDR3aa: CSARVMDTQYF
CDR3nt: TGCAGTGCTAGAGTAATGGATACGCAGTATTTT

abundance: .
v_gene: TRBV29-1
d_gene: TRBD1
j_gene: TRBJ1-2
CDR3aa: CSVEVGQNYGYTF
CDR3nt: TGCAGCGTTGAAGTGGGACAGAACTATGGCTACACCTTC

abundance: .
v_gene: TRBV11-3
d_gene: TRBD1
j_gene: TRBJ2-5
CDR3aa: CASSKGQGSETQYF
CDR3nt: TGTGCCAGCAGCAAGGGACAGGGGTCGGAGACCCAGTACTTC

abundance: once
v_gene: TRBV4-1
d_gene: TRBD2
j_gene: TRBJ2-7
CDR3aa: CASSQAGGPYEQYF
CDR3nt: TGCGCCAGCAGCCAAGCGGGAGGGCCCTACGAGCAGTACTTC

abundance: .
v_gene: TRBV7-9
d_gene: TRBD1
j_gene: TRBJ2-7
CDR3aa: CASSPSWDRGIAEQYF
CDR3nt: TGTGCCAGCAGCCCTAGCTGGGACAGGGGTATCGCCGAGCAGTACTTC

abundance: .
v_gene: TRBV29-1
d_gene: .
j_gene: TRBJ2-1
CDR3aa: CSVETATSSYNEQFF
CDR3nt: TGCAGCGTTGAAACAGCCACTAGCTCCTACAATGAGCAGTTCTTC

abundance: .
v_gene: TRBV6-6
d_gene: TRBD2
j_gene: TRBJ2-3
CDR3aa: CASSYPSGDTDTQYF
CDR3nt: TGTGCCAGCAGTTACCCTAGCGGGGACACAGATACGCAGTATTTT

abundance: .
v_gene: TRBV19
d_gene: TRBD1
j_gene: TRBJ1-1
CDR3aa: CASSRQGLNTEAFF
CDR3nt: TGTGCCAGTAGTAGACAGGGGTTGAACACTGAAGCTTTCTTT

abundance: once
v_gene: TRBV5-4
d_gene: .
j_gene: TRBJ2-7
CDR3aa: CASSSGGPSGEQYF
CDR3nt: TGTGCCAGCAGCTCCGGGGGACCTTCCGGCGAGCAGTACTTC

abundance: .
v_gene: TRBV7-9
d_gene: .
j_gene: TRBJ1-1
CDR3aa: CAVRDTLGSTGEAFF
CDR3nt: TGTGCCGTCAGGGACACACTAGGAAGTACGGGTGAAGCTTTCTTT

abundance: .
v_gene: TRBV6-4
d_gene: TRBD2
j_gene: TRBJ2-7
CDR3aa: CASSPGEGYEQYF
CDR3nt: TGTGCCAGCAGTCCCGGGGAGGGGTACGAGCAGTACTTC

abundance: .
v_gene: TRBV30
d_gene: TRBD2
j_gene: TRBJ2-7
CDR3aa: CAWSSASGASYEQYF
CDR3nt: TGTGCCTGGAGTTCGGCTAGCGGGGCCTCCTACGAGCAGTACTTC

abundance: .
v_gene: TRBV30
d_gene: .
j_gene: TRBJ1-6
CDR3aa: CAWTLDFYNSPLHF
CDR3nt: TGTGCCTGGACTTTGGACTTTTATAATTCACCCCTCCACTTT

abundance: few
v_gene: TRBV5-4
d_gene: .
j_gene: TRBJ2-1
CDR3aa: CASSIGAGSSYNEQFF
CDR3nt: TGTGCCAGCAGCATAGGGGCGGGGAGCTCCTACAATGAGCAGTTCTTC

abundance: .
v_gene: TRBV5-4
d_gene: .
j_gene: TRBJ2-2
CDR3aa: CASSWDNGELFF
CDR3nt: TGTGCCAGCAGCTGGGACAACGGCGAGCTGTTTTTT

abundance: .
v_gene: TRBV2
d_gene: .
j_gene: TRBJ1-1
CDR3aa: CASSDTHRVRGEAFF
CDR3nt: TGTGCCAGCAGTGATACTCACAGGGTACGGGGTGAAGCTTTCTTT

abundance: .
v_gene: TRBV30
d_gene: TRBD1
j_gene: TRBJ1-1
CDR3aa: CAWVDTEGANTEAFF
CDR3nt: TGTGCCTGGGTAGATACAGAGGGGGCGAACACTGAAGCTTTCTTT

abundance: .
v_gene: TRBV2
d_gene: TRBD2
j_gene: TRBJ2-3
CDR3aa: CASRDERGSSTDTQYF
CDR3nt: TGTGCCAGCAGGGACGAGCGGGGGTCTAGCACAGATACGCAGTATTTT

abundance: .
v_gene: TRBV5-8
d_gene: TRBD2
j_gene: TRBJ2-5
CDR3aa: CASSSDNIAGGSQETQYF
CDR3nt: TGTGCCAGCAGCTCCGACAACATAGCGGGGGGATCCCAAGAGACCCAGTACTTC

abundance: .
v_gene: TRBV11-2
d_gene: .
j_gene: TRBJ2-3
CDR3aa: CASSLDRGDTQYF
CDR3nt: TGTGCCAGCAGCTTAGATCGCGGAGATACGCAGTATTTT

abundance: .
v_gene: TRBV11-2
d_gene: TRBD2
j_gene: TRBJ2-1
CDR3aa: CAMGLAGNEQFF
CDR3nt: TGTGCCATGGGACTAGCGGGGAATGAGCAGTTCTTC